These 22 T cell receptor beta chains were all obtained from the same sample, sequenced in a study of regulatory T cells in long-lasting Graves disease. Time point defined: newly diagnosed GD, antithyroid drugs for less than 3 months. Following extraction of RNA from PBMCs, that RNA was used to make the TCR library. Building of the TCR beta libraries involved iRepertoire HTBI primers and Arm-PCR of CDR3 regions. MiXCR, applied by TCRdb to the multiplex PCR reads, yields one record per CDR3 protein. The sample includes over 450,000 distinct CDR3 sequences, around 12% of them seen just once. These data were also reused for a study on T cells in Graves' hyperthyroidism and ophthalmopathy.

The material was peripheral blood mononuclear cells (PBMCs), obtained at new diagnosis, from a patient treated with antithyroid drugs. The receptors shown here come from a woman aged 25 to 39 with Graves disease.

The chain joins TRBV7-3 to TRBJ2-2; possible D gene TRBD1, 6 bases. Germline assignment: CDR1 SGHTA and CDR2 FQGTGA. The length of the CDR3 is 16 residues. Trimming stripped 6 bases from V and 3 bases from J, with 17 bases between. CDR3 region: CASRPPNGGDTGELFF. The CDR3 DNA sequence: TGTGCCAGCAGGCCACCTAATGGGGGCGACACCGGGGAGCTGTTTTTT.

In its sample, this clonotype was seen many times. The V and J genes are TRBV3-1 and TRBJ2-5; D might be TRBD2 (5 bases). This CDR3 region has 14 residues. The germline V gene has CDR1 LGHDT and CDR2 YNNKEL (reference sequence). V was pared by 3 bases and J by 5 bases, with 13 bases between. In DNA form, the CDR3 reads TGTGCCAGCAGCCATGACTACGATGAGGAGACCCAGTACTTC. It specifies CASSHDYDEETQYF.

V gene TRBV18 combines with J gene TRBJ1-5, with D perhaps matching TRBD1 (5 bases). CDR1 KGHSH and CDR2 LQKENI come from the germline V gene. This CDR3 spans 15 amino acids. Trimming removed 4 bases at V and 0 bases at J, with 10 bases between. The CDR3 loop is CASSQPGDSNQPQHF. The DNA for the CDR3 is TGTGCCAGCTCACAACCGGGGGATAGCAATCAGCCCCAGCATTTT.

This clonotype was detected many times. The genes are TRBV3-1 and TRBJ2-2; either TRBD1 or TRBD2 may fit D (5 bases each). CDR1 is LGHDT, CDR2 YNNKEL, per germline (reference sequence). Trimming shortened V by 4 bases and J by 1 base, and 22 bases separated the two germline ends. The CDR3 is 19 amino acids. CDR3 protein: CASSRSGLGVPLNTGELFF. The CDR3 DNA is TGTGCCAGCAGCCGGTCGGGGCTGGGAGTTCCCTTGAACACCGGGGAGCTGTTTTTT.

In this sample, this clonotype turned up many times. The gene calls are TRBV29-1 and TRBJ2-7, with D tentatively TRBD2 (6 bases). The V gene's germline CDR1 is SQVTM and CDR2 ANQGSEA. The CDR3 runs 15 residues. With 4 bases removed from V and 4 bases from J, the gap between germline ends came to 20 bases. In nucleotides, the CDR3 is TGCAGCGTTGTTGCCCGGGGACTGGGTGGGTACGAGCAGTACTTC. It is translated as CSVVARGLGGYEQYF.

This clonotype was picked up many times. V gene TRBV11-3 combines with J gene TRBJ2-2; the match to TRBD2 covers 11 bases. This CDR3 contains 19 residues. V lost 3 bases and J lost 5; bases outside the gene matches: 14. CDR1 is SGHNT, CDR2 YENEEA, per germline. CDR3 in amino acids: CASSFSPIAGGPITGELFF. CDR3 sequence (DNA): TGTGCCAGCAGCTTCTCACCCATAGCGGGAGGGCCCATAACCGGGGAGCTGTTTTTT.

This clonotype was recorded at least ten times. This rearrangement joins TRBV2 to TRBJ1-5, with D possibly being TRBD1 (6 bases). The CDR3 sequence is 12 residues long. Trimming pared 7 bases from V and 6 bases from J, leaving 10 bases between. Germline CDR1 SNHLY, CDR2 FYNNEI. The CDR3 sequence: CASTGASQPQHF. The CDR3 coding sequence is TGTGCCAGCACAGGGGCTAGTCAGCCCCAGCATTTT.

CDR3 sequence (DNA): TGCGCCAGCAGCCAAGAAGCCCTGTTCCAAGAGACCCAGTACTTC. Protein: CASSQEALFQETQYF. The chain couples TRBV4-1 to TRBJ2-5; no definite D call. The V end lost 0 bases, the J end lost 1 base, and 9 bases lay between the germline ends. The length of the CDR3 is 15 residues. The germline gives CDR1 MGHRA, CDR2 YSYEKL.

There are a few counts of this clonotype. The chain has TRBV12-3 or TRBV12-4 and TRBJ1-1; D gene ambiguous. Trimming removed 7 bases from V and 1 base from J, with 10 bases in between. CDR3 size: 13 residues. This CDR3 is CASTRDWNTEAFF. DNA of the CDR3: TGTGCCAGCACTCGAGACTGGAACACTGAAGCTTTCTTT.

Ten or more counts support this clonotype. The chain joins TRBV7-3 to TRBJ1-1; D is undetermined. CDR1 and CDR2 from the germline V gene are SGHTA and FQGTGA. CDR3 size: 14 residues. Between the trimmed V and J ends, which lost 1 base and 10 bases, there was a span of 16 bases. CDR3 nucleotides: TGTGCCAGCAGCTTAAATTTGGGATCCTCCCCAGCTTTCTTT. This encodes CASSLNLGSSPAFF.

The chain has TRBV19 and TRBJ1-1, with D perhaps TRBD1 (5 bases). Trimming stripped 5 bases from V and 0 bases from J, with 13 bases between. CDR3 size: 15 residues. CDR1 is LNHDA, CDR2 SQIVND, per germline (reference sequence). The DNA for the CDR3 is TGTGCCAGTAGTGACAGACAGAAAATGAACACTGAAGCTTTCTTT. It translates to CASSDRQKMNTEAFF.

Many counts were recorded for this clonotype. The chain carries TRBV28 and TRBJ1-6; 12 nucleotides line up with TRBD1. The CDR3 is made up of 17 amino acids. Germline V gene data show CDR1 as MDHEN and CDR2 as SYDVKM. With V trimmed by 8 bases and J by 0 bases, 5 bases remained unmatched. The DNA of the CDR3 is TGTGCCAGCCGGGACAGGGGGCCGAGCTCCTATAATTCACCCCTCCACTTT. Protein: CASRDRGPSSYNSPLHF.

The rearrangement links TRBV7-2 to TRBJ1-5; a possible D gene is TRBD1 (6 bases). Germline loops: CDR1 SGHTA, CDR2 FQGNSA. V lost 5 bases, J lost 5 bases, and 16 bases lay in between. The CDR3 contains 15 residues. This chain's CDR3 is CASSPTGAGYQPQHF. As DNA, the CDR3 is TGTGCCAGCAGCCCCACGGGGGCGGGTTATCAGCCCCAGCATTTT.

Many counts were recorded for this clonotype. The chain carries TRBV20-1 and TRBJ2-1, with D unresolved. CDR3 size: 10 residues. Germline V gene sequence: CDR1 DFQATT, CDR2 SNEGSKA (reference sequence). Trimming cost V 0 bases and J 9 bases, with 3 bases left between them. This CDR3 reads CSARDFEQFF. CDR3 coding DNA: TGCAGTGCTAGAGATTTTGAGCAGTTCTTC.

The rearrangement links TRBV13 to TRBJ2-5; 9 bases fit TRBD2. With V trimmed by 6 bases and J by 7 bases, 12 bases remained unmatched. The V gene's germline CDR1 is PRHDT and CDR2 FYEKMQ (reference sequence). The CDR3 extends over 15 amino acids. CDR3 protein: CASRESGTSWGTQYF. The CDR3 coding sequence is TGTGCCAGCAGAGAATCCGGGACTAGCTGGGGGACCCAGTACTTC.

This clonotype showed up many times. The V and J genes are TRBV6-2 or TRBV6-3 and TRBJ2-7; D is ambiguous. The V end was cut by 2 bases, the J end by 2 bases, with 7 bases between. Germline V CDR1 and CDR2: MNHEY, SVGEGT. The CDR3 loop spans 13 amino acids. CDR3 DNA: TGTGCCAGCAGTTACCACTTAACCTACGAGCAGTACTTC. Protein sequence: CASSYHLTYEQYF.

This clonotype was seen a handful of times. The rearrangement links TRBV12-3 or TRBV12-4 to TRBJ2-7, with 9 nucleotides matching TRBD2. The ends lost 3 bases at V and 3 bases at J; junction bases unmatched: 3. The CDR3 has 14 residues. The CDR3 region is CASSLSSGNYEQYF. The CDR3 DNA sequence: TGTGCCAGCAGTTTGTCTAGCGGGAACTACGAGCAGTACTTC.

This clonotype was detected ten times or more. In DNA form, the CDR3 reads TGTGCCAGCAGACATACCGGGACAGGGGATCTCTACGAGCAGTACTTC. This codes for CASRHTGTGDLYEQYF. This chain links TRBV6-2 or TRBV6-3 with TRBJ2-7, with TRBD1 matching 10 bases. V lost 6 bases, J lost 3 bases, and 11 bases stayed unmatched. Germline V lookup: CDR1 MNHEY, CDR2 SVGEGT. The CDR3 is 16 amino acids.

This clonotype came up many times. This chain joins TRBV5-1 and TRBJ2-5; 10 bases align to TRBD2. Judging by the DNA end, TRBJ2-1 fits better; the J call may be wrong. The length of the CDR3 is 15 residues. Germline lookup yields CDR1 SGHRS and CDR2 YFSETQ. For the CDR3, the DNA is TGCGCCAGCAGCTTGGTCCTAGCGGGAGAGGATGAGCAGTTCTTC. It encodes CASSLVLAGEDEQFF.

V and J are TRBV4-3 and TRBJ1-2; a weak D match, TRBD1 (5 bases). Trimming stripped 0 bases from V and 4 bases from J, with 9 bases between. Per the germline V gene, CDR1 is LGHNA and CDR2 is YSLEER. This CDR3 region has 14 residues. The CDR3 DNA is TGCGCCAGCAGCCAAGACCCGGGGACCTATGGCTACACCTTC. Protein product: CASSQDPGTYGYTF.

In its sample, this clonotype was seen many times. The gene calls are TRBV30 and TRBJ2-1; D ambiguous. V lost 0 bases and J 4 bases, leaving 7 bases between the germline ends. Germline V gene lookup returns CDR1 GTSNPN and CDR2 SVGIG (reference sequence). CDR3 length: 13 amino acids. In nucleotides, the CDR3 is TGTGCCTGGAGTGTAACCGGGTACAATGAGCAGTTCTTC. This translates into CAWSVTGYNEQFF.

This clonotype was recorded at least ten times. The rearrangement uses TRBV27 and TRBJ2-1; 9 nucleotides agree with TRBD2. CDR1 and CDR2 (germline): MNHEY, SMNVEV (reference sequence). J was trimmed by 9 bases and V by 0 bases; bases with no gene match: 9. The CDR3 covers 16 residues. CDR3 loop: CASSLSPGLAHSEQFF. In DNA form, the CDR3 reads TGTGCCAGCAGTTTATCTCCGGGACTAGCCCACAGTGAGCAGTTCTTC.